These 10 T cell receptor beta chains came from one sample sequenced in a study of beta chain features in type 1 diabetes. TCRB transcripts that were expressed got sequenced, as all of the isolated RNA had been reverse transcribed. This table comes from immunoSEQ multiplex PCR, and its TCRdb copy is limited to in-frame clones, with some not included. Among about 15,000 clones, around 77% were seen once, and the ten largest hold more than 0.25%. These TCRs are of unknown antigen specificity. General study findings and limits: Significant though moderate, a shortening of TCRB CDR3s appeared in all four CD4+ subsets of Type 1 diabetes patients.

The sequencing sample was made of stem cell memory CD4+ T cells from blood. Source of these receptors: a young woman with type 1 diabetes.

This clone was seen more than once but under ten times. The V and J genes are TRBV4-1 and TRBJ2-2; TRBD1 might be the D (6 bases). Germline loops: CDR1 MGHRA, CDR2 YSYEKL. The CDR3 runs to 17 residues. Between the trimmed V and J ends, which lost 0 bases and 4 bases, there was a span of 15 bases. The CDR3: CASSQDTRGAFTGELFF. Here the CDR3 DNA reads TGCGCCAGCAGCCAAGATACCAGGGGAGCTTTCACCGGGGAGCTGTTTTTT.

This clone was detected a few times. This chain links TRBV7-2 with TRBJ2-1; TRBD1 is a possible D gene (6 bases). Per germline, CDR1 SGHTA and CDR2 FQGNSA. This CDR3 region has 16 residues. V gave up 5 bases and J gave up 4 bases, with 18 bases separating them. The CDR3 DNA follows: TGTGCCAGCAGCATCAGGACAGCCTCCCCTTACAATGAGCAGTTCTTC. This codes for CASSIRTASPYNEQFF.

This chain connects TRBV7-2 to TRBJ2-7, with TRBD2 matching 7 bases. In germline, CDR1 is SGHTA, CDR2 FQGNSA. CDR3 length: 16 residues. V dropped 0 bases and J dropped 2; count of bases not matched to a gene: 7. The CDR3 region is CASSLAGGSVPYEQYF. DNA of the CDR3: TGTGCCAGCAGCTTAGCGGGCGGGAGCGTACCCTACGAGCAGTACTTC.

There are a few counts of this clone. The chain uses TRBV7-3 and TRBJ2-2, with D possibly matching TRBD1 (5 bases). Trimming removed 3 bases at V and 6 bases at J, with 11 bases between. Looked up from germline, CDR1 is SGHTA and CDR2 is FQGTGA. The CDR3 runs to 14 residues. The CDR3 DNA follows: TGTGCCAGCAGCTTCAGTGGGGCAGCCGGGGAGCTGTTTTTT. This sequence encodes CASSFSGAAGELFF.

V is TRBV20-1 and J is TRBJ2-1, with D tentatively TRBD2 (5 bases). The germline V and J ends were trimmed by 3 bases and 11 bases, with 8 bases remaining between them. CDR3 size: 10 residues. Per the germline V gene, CDR1 is DFQATT and CDR2 is SNEGSKA (reference sequence). DNA of the CDR3: TGCAGTGCTAGCGGGGTCAAGCAGTTCTTC. Its protein product is CSASGVKQFF.

V is TRBV7-9 and J is TRBJ2-5; a possible D gene is TRBD1 (5 bases). V lost 1 base to trimming and J lost 2 bases, with 14 bases between them. This CDR3 region has 16 residues. Germline values: CDR1 SEHNR, CDR2 FQNEAQ (reference sequence). DNA of the CDR3: TGTGCCAGCAGCTTAGTCTCCAGGGCCCCACAAGAGACCCAGTACTTC. It is translated as CASSLVSRAPQETQYF.

J is TRBJ1-1 and V is TRBV7-2; D is perhaps TRBD1 (5 bases). CDR1 is SGHTA and CDR2 is FQGNSA in the germline V gene. The CDR3 is made up of 11 amino acids. Trimming left V 6 bases short and J 6 bases short, with 8 bases between. The CDR3 sequence: CASRGLAEAFF. CDR3 sequence (DNA): TGTGCCAGCAGGGGGCTCGCTGAAGCTTTCTTT. Full variable domain (missing parts from reference TRBV7-2 and TRBJ1-1): GAGVSQSPSNKVTEKGKDVELRCDPISGHTALYWYRQSLGQGLEFLIYFQGNSAPDKSGLPSDRFSAERTGGSVSTLTIQRTQQEDSAVYLCASRGLAEAFFGQGTRLTVV.

Details on this clone: The junction departs from germline at one end; a sequencing error may be responsible. The CDR3 DNA reads as TGCGCCAGCAGGGGAGAACTTCCTAACTATGGCCACACCTTC. Encoded protein: CASRGELPNYGHTF. The chain couples TRBV10-2 to TRBJ1-2; D is uncertain. Germline-derived CDR1 and CDR2 are WSHSY and SAAADI. The CDR3 consists of 14 residues.

This chain connects TRBV27 to TRBJ2-7; 9 positions agree with TRBD2. Germline assignment: CDR1 MNHEY and CDR2 SMNVEV (reference sequence). The CDR3 runs to 15 residues. The junction had 9 bases not matched to a gene; V was cut back by 5 bases and J by 4 bases. The CDR3 protein is CASSPLGGRGYEQYF. For the CDR3, the DNA is TGTGCCAGCAGTCCTCTTGGCGGGAGGGGGTACGAGCAGTACTTC.

The genes are TRBV7-2 and TRBJ2-1; 11 bases fit TRBD1. The CDR3 runs to 15 residues. After removal of 4 bases from V and 8 bases from J, the junction contained 7 bases not matched to a gene. Germline values: CDR1 SGHTA, CDR2 FQGNSA. The CDR3 loop reads CASSSLGTGGYEQFF. The CDR3 DNA reads as TGTGCCAGCAGCTCCCTCGGGACAGGGGGGTATGAGCAGTTCTTC. Using reference TRBV7-2 and TRBJ2-1 for the parts outside the CDR3, the full variable domain is GAGVSQSPSNKVTEKGKDVELRCDPISGHTALYWYRQSLGQGLEFLIYFQGNSAPDKSGLPSDRFSAERTGGSVSTLTIQRTQQEDSAVYLCASSSLGTGGYEQFFGPGTRLTVL.